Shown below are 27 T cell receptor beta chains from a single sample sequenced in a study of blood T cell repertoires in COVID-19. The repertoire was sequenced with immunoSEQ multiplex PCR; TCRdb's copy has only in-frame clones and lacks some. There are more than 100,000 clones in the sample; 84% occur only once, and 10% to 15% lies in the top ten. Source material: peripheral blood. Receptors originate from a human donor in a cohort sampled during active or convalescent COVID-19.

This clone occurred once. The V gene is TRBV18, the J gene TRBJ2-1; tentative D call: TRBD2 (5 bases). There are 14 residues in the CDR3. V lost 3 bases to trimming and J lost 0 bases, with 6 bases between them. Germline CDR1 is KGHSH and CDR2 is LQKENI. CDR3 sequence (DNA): TGTGCCAGCTCACCCACTAGCTCCTACAATGAGCAGTTCTTC. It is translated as CASSPTSSYNEQFF.

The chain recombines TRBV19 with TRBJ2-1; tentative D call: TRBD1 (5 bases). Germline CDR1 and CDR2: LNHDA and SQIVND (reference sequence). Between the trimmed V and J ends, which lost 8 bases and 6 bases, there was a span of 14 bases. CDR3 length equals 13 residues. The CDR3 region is CASQRQFANEQFF. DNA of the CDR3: TGTGCCAGTCAGAGACAGTTCGCCAATGAGCAGTTCTTC.

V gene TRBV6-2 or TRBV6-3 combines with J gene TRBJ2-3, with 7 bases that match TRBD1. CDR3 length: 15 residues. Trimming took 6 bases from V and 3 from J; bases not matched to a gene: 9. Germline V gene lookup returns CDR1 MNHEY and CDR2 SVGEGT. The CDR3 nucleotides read TGTGCCAGCAGCCAGGGGGTTGGTTGGACAGATACGCAGTATTTT. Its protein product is CASSQGVGWTDTQYF.

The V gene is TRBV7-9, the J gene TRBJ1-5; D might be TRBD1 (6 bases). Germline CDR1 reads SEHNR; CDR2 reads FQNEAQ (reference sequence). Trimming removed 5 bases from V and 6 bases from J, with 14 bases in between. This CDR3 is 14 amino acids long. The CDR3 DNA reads TGTGCCAGCAGCCACGGGGGGGCAGGTCAGCCCCAGCATTTT. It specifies CASSHGGAGQPQHF.

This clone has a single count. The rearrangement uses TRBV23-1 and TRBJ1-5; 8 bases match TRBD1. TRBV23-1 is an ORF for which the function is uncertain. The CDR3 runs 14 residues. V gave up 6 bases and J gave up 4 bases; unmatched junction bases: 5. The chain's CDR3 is CASRDREVNQPQHF. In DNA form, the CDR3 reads TGCGCCAGCAGGGACAGGGAGGTAAATCAGCCCCAGCATTTT.

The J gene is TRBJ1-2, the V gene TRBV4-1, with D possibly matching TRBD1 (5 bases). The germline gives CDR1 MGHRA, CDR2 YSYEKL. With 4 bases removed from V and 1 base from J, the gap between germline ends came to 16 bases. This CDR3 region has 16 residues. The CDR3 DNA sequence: TGCGCCAGCAGCCGGAGGGTACAGGCGGATAACTATGGCTACACCTTC. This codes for CASSRRVQADNYGYTF.

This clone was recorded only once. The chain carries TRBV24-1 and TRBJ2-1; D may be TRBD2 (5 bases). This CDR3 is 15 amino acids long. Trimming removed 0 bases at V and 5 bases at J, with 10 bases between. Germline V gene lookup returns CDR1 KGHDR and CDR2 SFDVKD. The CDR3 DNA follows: TGTGCCACCAGTGATTTGCGGGGTCCGGACAATGAGCAGTTCTTC. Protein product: CATSDLRGPDNEQFF.

The CDR3 nucleotides are TGTGCCAGCAGGAAAAGGGGGCAGGACACCGGGGAGCTGTTTTTT. As protein: CASRKRGQDTGELFF. The V gene is TRBV7-2, the J gene TRBJ2-2; 7 bases match TRBD1. CDR1 and CDR2 (germline): SGHTA, FQGNSA. The junction had 7 bases not matched to a gene; V was cut back by 6 bases and J by 3 bases. This CDR3 is built from 15 residues.

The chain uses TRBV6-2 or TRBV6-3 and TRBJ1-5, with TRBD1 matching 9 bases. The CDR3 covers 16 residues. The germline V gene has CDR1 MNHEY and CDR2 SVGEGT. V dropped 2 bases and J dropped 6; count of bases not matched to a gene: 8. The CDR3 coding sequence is TGTGCCAGCAGTTACGGGAGGGACAGGGACGGTCAGCCCCAGCATTTT. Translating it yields CASSYGRDRDGQPQHF.

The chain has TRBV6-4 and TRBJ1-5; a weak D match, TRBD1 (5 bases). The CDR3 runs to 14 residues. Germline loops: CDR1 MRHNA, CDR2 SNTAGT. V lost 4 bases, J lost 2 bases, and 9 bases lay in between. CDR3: CASSATGGNQPQHF. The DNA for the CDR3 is TGTGCCAGCAGTGCTACAGGAGGCAATCAGCCCCAGCATTTT.

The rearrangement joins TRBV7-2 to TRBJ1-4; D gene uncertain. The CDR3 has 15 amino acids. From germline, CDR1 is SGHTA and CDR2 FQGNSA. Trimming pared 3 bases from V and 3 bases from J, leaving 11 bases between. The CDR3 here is CASSFYGEPNEKLFF. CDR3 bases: TGTGCCAGCAGCTTCTACGGGGAGCCTAATGAAAAACTGTTTTTT.

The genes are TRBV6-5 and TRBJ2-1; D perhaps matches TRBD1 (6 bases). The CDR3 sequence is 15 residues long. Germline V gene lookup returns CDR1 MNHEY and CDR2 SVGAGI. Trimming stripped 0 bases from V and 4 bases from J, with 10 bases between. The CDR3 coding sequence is TGTGCCAGCAGTTACTCGGGGGCCGGGTACAATGAGCAGTTCTTC. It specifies CASSYSGAGYNEQFF.

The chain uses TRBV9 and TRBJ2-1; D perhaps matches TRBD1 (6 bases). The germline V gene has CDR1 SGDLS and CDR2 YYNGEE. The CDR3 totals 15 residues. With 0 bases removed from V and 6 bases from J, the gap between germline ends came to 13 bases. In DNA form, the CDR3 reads TGTGCCAGCAGCGTAGGTGGGGGCGCAAGCAATGAGCAGTTCTTC. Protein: CASSVGGGASNEQFF.

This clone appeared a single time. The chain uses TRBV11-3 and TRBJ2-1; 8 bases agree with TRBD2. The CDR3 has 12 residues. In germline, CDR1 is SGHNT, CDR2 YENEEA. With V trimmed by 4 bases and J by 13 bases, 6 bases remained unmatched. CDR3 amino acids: CASSSRTSRQFF. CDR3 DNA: TGTGCCAGCAGCTCCCGGACTAGCAGACAGTTCTTC.

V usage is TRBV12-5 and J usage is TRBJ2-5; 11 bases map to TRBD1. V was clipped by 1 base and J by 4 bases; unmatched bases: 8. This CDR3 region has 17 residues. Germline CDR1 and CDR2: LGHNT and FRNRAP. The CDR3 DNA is TGTGCTAGTGGTTTGGGGACAGGGGGCGCGAGGGGAGAGACCCAGTACTTC. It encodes CASGLGTGGARGETQYF.

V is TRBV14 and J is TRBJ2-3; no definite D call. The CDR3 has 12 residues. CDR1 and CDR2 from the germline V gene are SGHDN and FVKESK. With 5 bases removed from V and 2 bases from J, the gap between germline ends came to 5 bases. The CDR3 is CASSSYTDTQYF. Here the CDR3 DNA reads TGTGCCAGCAGCTCCTACACAGATACGCAGTATTTT.

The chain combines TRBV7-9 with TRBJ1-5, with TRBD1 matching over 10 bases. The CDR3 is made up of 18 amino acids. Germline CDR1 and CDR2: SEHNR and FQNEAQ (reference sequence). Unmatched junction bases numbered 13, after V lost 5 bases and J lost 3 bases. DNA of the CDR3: TGTGCCAGCAGCGATGACAGGGGGCAGAGTCTAAACAATCAGCCCCAGCATTTT. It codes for CASSDDRGQSLNNQPQHF.

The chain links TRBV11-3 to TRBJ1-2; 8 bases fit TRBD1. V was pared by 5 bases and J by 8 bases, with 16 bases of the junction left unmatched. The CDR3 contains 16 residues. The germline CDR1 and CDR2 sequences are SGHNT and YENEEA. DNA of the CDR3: TGTGCCAGCAGCGGAAACCAGGGGGCCTGGGATTTCGGCTACACCTTC. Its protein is CASSGNQGAWDFGYTF.

The CDR3 protein is CASSIVGHLNTEAFF. For the CDR3, the DNA is TGTGCCAGTAGTATAGTAGGACACTTGAACACTGAAGCTTTCTTT. This chain joins TRBV19 and TRBJ1-1, with a possible D match to TRBD1 (5 bases). CDR1 is LNHDA and CDR2 is SQIVND in the germline V gene (reference sequence). V lost 1 base and J lost 0, with 9 bases in between. This CDR3 is built from 15 residues.

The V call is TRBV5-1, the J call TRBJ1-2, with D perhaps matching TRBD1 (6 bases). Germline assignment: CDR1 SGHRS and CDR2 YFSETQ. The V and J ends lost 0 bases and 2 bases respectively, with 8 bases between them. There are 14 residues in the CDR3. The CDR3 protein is CASSLEDSNYGYTF. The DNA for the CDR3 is TGCGCCAGCAGCTTGGAGGACAGCAACTATGGCTACACCTTC.

DNA for the CDR3: TGTGCCAGCAGGCCACAGGGGGCGGAAGAAAAACTGTTTTTT. It specifies CASRPQGAEEKLFF. The chain is built from TRBV28 and TRBJ1-4; 9 bases are shared with TRBD1. In germline, CDR1 is MDHEN, CDR2 SYDVKM. V shed 6 bases, J shed 8 bases, and the junction held 7 bases outside the gene matches. CDR3 length: 14 amino acids.

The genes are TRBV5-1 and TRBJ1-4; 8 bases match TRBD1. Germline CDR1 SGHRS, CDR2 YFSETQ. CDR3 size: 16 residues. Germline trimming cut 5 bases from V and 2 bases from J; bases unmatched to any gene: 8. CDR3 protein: CASRRSQGATNEKLFF. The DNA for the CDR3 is TGCGCCAGCAGACGTTCCCAGGGGGCCACTAATGAAAAACTGTTTTTT.

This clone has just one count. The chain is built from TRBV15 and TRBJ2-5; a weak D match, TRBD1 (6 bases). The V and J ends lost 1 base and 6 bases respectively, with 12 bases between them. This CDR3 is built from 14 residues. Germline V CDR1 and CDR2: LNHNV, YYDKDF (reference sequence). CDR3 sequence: CATSRAKGVKTQYF. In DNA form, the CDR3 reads TGTGCCACCAGCAGAGCAAAGGGGGTCAAGACCCAGTACTTC.

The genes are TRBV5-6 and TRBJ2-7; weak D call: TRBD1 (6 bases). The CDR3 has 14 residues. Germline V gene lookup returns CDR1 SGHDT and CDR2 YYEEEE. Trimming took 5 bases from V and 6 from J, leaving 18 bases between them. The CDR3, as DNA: TGTGCCAGCAGTCGGTGGGGGCCGGGGACCGAGCAGTACTTC. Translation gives CASSRWGPGTEQYF.

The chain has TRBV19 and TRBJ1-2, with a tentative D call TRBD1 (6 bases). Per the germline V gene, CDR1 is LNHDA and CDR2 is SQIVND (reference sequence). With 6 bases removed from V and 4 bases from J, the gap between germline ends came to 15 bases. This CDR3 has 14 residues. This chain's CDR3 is CASSTQGPSYGYTF. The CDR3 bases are TGTGCCAGTAGCACACAGGGACCCTCCTATGGCTACACCTTC.

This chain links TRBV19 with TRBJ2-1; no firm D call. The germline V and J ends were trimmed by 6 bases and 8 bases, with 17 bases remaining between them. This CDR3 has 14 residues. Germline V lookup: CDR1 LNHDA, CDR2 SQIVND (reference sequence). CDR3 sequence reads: CASRPPPPGDEQFF. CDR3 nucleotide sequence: TGTGCCAGTAGGCCCCCCCCGCCTGGAGATGAGCAGTTCTTC.

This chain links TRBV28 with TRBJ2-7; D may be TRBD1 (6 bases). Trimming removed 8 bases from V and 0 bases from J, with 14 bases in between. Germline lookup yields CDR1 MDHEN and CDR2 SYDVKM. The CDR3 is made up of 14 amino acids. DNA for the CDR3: TGTGCCAGCCGGGGACACCTCAGCTCCTACGAGCAGTACTTC. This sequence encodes CASRGHLSSYEQYF.